This entry lists 22 T cell receptor beta chains sequenced from one sample in a study of control samples from healthy donors and cancer patients (dated by TCRdb to about 2020). The library was made by the immunoSEQ multiplex PCR assay. TCRdb holds this immuneACCESS table with in-frame rearrangements only. Some clones are missing; in checked studies, unresolved V genes explain under half, and the rest has no known cause. The sample table holds 70,000 or so clones, of which nearly 85% were seen once. Together, the top ten hold under 30% of the sample. The sequenced sample was blood. All receptors derive from a middle-aged man in good health.

This clone was recorded a few times. The chain recombines TRBV19 with TRBJ1-5, with D uncertain. Per germline, CDR1 LNHDA and CDR2 SQIVND (reference sequence). CDR3 size: 13 residues. Trimming left V 7 bases short and J 2 bases short, with 9 bases between. CDR3 sequence (DNA): TGTGCCAGTACGGTGGTGGGCAATCAGCCCCAGCATTTT. This sequence encodes CASTVVGNQPQHF.

The V gene is TRBV7-9, the J gene TRBJ1-1; tentative D call: TRBD1 (5 bases). The CDR3 extends over 14 amino acids. Germline V gives CDR1 SEHNR, CDR2 FQNEAQ (reference sequence). Trimming pared 5 bases from V and 3 bases from J, leaving 13 bases between. In nucleotides, the CDR3 is TGTGCCAGCAGCATACAGGAACCATACACTGAAGCTTTCTTT. This encodes CASSIQEPYTEAFF.

This clone was counted only a few times. V usage is TRBV28 and J usage is TRBJ1-5; TRBD1 agrees at 7 bases. Germline CDR1 and CDR2: MDHEN and SYDVKM. CDR3 size: 14 residues. The ends lost 10 bases at V and 2 bases at J; junction bases unmatched: 8. The CDR3 DNA reads as TGTGCCACCACCCTCGGACAGGGCAATCAGCCCCAGCATTTT. It yields the protein CATTLGQGNQPQHF. The full variable domain, with the rest looked up from reference TRBV28 and TRBJ1-5, is DVKVTQSSRYLVKRTGEKVFLECVQDMDHENMFWYRQDPGLGLRLIYFSYDVKMKEKGDIPEGYSVSREKKERFSLILESASTNQTSMYLCATTLGQGNQPQHFGDGTRLSIL.

CDR3 sequence: CASSDSAHGNYEQYF. For the CDR3, the DNA is TGTGCCAGCAGTGACAGTGCCCACGGGAATTACGAGCAGTACTTC. V gene TRBV6-4 combines with J gene TRBJ2-7; weak D call: TRBD2 (5 bases). The length of the CDR3 is 15 residues. The V gene lost 2 bases and the J gene lost 4 bases, with 15 bases spanning the gap. The germline CDR1 and CDR2 sequences are MRHNA and SNTAGT.

J is TRBJ2-7 and V is TRBV5-1, with D hard to call. From germline, CDR1 is SGHRS and CDR2 YFSETQ. V gave up 3 bases and J gave up 8 bases, with 12 bases separating them. The CDR3 extends over 12 amino acids. In nucleotides, the CDR3 is TGCGCCAGCAGCTCTGACTTGGAGAAGCAGTACTTC. It encodes CASSSDLEKQYF.

This chain connects TRBV28 to TRBJ1-1; no clear D gene. Germline lookup yields CDR1 MDHEN and CDR2 SYDVKM. The V end lost 7 bases, the J end lost 3 bases, and 6 bases lay between the germline ends. The CDR3 runs 11 residues. The CDR3 loop reads CASKTDTEAFF. CDR3 coding DNA: TGTGCCAGCAAAACGGACACTGAAGCTTTCTTT.

The chain employs TRBV7-9 and TRBJ2-3; D is unresolved. CDR3 size: 13 residues. Germline V gives CDR1 SEHNR, CDR2 FQNEAQ (reference sequence). The V gene lost 2 bases and the J gene lost 3 bases, with 6 bases spanning the gap. CDR3 nucleotides: TGTGCCAGCAGCTTATCCGGGACAGATACGCAGTATTTT. Protein: CASSLSGTDTQYF.

The V and J genes are TRBV30 and TRBJ2-5, with D perhaps given as TRBD1 or TRBD2 (5 bases each). Germline V gene data show CDR1 as GTSNPN and CDR2 as SVGIG (reference sequence). The CDR3 consists of 14 residues. V was clipped by 5 bases and J by 2 bases, with 15 bases between them. The DNA for the CDR3 is TGTGCCTGGGGCCCCGGGACGGCACAAGAGACCCAGTACTTC. Translated, it gives CAWGPGTAQETQYF.

The chain recombines TRBV11-3 with TRBJ2-7, with D maybe TRBD1 (6 bases). This CDR3 region has 14 residues. Germline V gene sequence: CDR1 SGHNT, CDR2 YENEEA. V shed 3 bases and J shed 4 bases, with 13 bases lying between them. In nucleotides, the CDR3 is TGTGCCAGCAGCTTTGCAGGGGACGAATACGAGCAGTACTTC. Protein product: CASSFAGDEYEQYF.

The chain joins TRBV10-3 to TRBJ2-5, with 8 nucleotides matching TRBD2. Germline V gene data show CDR1 as ENHRY and CDR2 as SYGVKD. The ends lost 0 bases at V and 5 bases at J; junction bases unmatched: 5. CDR3 length: 15 residues. The CDR3 here is CAISESKGLVETQYF. DNA for the CDR3: TGTGCCATCAGTGAGTCGAAGGGACTAGTCGAGACCCAGTACTTC.

A word on this clone: The same CDR3 arises from other DNA sequences in this sample as well. This chain joins TRBV4-1 and TRBJ2-2; 10 bases are a match to TRBD2. V dropped 3 bases and J dropped 7; count of bases not matched to a gene: 11. This CDR3 region has 17 residues. The V gene's germline CDR1 is MGHRA and CDR2 YSYEKL. CDR3 loop: CASSQGLAGVYGGELFF. The DNA of the CDR3 is TGCGCCAGCAGCCAGGGGCTAGCGGGAGTTTATGGCGGGGAGCTGTTTTTT.

This clone was seen a single time. The chain joins TRBV7-2 to TRBJ2-2; D might be TRBD1 (6 bases). The CDR3 consists of 14 residues. V was trimmed by 6 bases and J by 6 bases, leaving 14 bases between them. Germline-derived CDR1 and CDR2 are SGHTA and FQGNSA. The CDR3 nucleotides read TGTGCCAGCAGACAGGGCTTATGGTCCGGGGAGCTGTTTTTT. As protein: CASRQGLWSGELFF.

This clone was counted once. The chain employs TRBV7-7 and TRBJ2-3; TRBD2 agrees at 7 bases. Germline CDR1 reads SSHAT; CDR2 reads FNYEAQ (reference sequence). With 4 bases clipped from V and 4 bases from J, the junction kept 17 bases outside the gene matches. CDR3 length: 18 amino acids. The CDR3 sequence: CASSSSPTSYASPDTQYF. CDR3 nucleotides: TGTGCCAGCAGCTCTTCCCCGACTAGCTATGCCTCCCCAGATACGCAGTATTTT.

The chain has TRBV19 and TRBJ1-1; possible D gene TRBD1, 6 bases. Germline CDR1 reads LNHDA; CDR2 reads SQIVND (reference sequence). The V gene lost 6 bases and the J gene lost 4 bases, with 15 bases spanning the gap. This CDR3 has 14 residues. The CDR3 spells CASSNTGIGTEAFF. The CDR3 DNA sequence: TGTGCCAGTAGCAATACAGGGATTGGCACTGAAGCTTTCTTT.

The rearrangement links TRBV24-1 to TRBJ1-5; unclear D gene. Trimming stripped 5 bases from V and 7 bases from J, with 11 bases between. Looked up from germline, CDR1 is KGHDR and CDR2 is SFDVKD. The CDR3 is made up of 13 amino acids. CDR3 sequence reads: CATSVTGNQPQHF. The CDR3 DNA reads as TGTGCCACCAGTGTAACGGGGAACCAGCCCCAGCATTTT.

This clone has just one count. The chain links TRBV29-1 to TRBJ2-7; D may be TRBD2 (6 bases). Germline values: CDR1 SQVTM, CDR2 ANQGSEA. The CDR3 has 13 amino acids. V lost 6 bases to trimming and J lost 0 bases, with 12 bases between them. The CDR3, as DNA: TGCAGCGTCAGACTAGTAAGCTCCTACGAGCAGTACTTC. Translation gives CSVRLVSSYEQYF.

The rearrangement joins TRBV11-2 to TRBJ1-4; D perhaps matches TRBD1 (5 bases). Germline assignment: CDR1 SGHAT and CDR2 FQNNGV. The CDR3 totals 15 residues. Trimming pared 1 base from V and 8 bases from J, leaving 14 bases between. CDR3 sequence (DNA): TGTGCCAGCAGCTTAGTAGGCAGGGTATGGGAAAAACTGTTTTTT. Its translation is CASSLVGRVWEKLFF.

The genes are TRBV6-6 and TRBJ1-1; 9 bases line up with TRBD1. Germline CDR1 and CDR2: MNHNY and SVGAGI (reference sequence). The CDR3 is made up of 13 amino acids. Unmatched junction bases numbered 2, after V lost 8 bases and J lost 1 base. The CDR3 reads CASGDRANTEAFF. Here the CDR3 DNA reads TGTGCCAGCGGGGACAGGGCGAACACTGAAGCTTTCTTT.

The chain has TRBV7-6 and TRBJ1-1; TRBD1 aligns across 10 bases. Per the germline V gene, CDR1 is SGHVS and CDR2 is FNYEAQ. Losses at the gene ends were 5 bases for V and 6 bases for J; bases not matched to a gene: 15. The length of the CDR3 is 17 residues. Written as DNA, the CDR3 is TGTGCCAGCAGCATCCCGACAGGGGGCGTGGGGGACGCTGAAGCTTTCTTT. This translates into CASSIPTGGVGDAEAFF.

V and J are TRBV6-1 and TRBJ1-2; D is uncertain. The CDR3 loop spans 13 amino acids. The V gene's germline CDR1 is MNHNS and CDR2 SASEGT. V was clipped by 0 bases and J by 6 bases, with 8 bases between them. This CDR3 is CASSEAGWNGYTF. CDR3 DNA sequence: TGTGCCAGCAGTGAAGCAGGGTGGAATGGCTACACCTTC.

This chain joins TRBV19 and TRBJ1-2, with TRBD1 matching over 10 bases. The CDR3 is 13 residues long. CDR1 and CDR2 from the germline V gene are LNHDA and SQIVND (reference sequence). J lost 6 bases, V lost 7 bases, and 5 bases had no gene match. For the CDR3, the DNA is TGTGCCAGTACCACCGGGACAGGGGATGGCTACACCTTC. Protein product: CASTTGTGDGYTF.

This clone appeared once. The chain combines TRBV10-3 with TRBJ1-3; D is perhaps TRBD1 (5 bases). Trimming took off 7 bases at V and 4 bases at J, with 20 bases between the two ends. Germline V lookup: CDR1 ENHRY, CDR2 SYGVKD. This CDR3 comprises 16 residues. CDR3: CAITSTWAGQGNTIYF. The CDR3 bases are TGTGCCATCACCTCGACCTGGGCAGGGCAAGGAAACACCATATATTTT.